This T cell receptor beta chain was sequenced for a study of CDR3 diversity in severe acne. This clonotype appeared many times. The V segment lost 4 bases and the J segment 13 bases; nucleotides outside the gene matches: 7. Germline CDR1 is SNHLY and CDR2 is FYNNEI. The CDR3 covers 13 residues. TCRdb processed the PCR reads anew with MiXCR; each CDR3 protein has one entry. The sample lists about 90,000 distinct CDR3 sequences; around half were seen once. This receptor was taken from a male donor in good health, serving as a control. The specimen sequenced was blood. The genes are TRBV2 and TRBJ1-4, with 9 bases fitting TRBD1. The CDR3 loop reads CASSVTTTGGLFF. As DNA, the CDR3 is TGTGCCAGCAGTGTGACAACGACAGGGGGACTGTTTTTT.